Listed below are T cell receptor beta chains from one sample, sequenced in a study of T cell repertoires in aging, cancer and after chemotherapy. MiXCR, run by TCRdb on the multiplex PCR reads, gives a single entry per CDR3 protein. This table has about 12,000 distinct CDR3 sequences, approximately 31% appearing once. Sequencing input: blood. The source is a human donor in good health. The donor label of this sample is uncertain. Each CDR3 is given with its conserved first and last residue.

j_call: TRBJ1-1; v_call: TRBV11-1; cdr3_aa: CASRNYGDTEAFF
j_call: TRBJ2-7; v_call: TRBV18; cdr3_aa: CASSPMVAGGYEQYF
j_call: TRBJ2-3; v_call: TRBV30; cdr3_aa: CAWSPGTGADTQYF
j_call: TRBJ2-7; v_call: TRBV6-1; cdr3_aa: CASSEALSVGGLYEQYF
j_call: TRBJ2-7; v_call: TRBV6-2/TRBV6-3; cdr3_aa: CASADGASGTQQYF
j_call: TRBJ1-2; v_call: TRBV27; cdr3_aa: CASSIGRGSYGYTF
j_call: TRBJ2-5; v_call: TRBV7-9; cdr3_aa: CASNIGDETQYF
j_call: TRBJ2-7; v_call: TRBV29-1; cdr3_aa: CSAGGTYEQYF
j_call: TRBJ1-2; v_call: TRBV6-5; cdr3_aa: CASKRTGDYGYTF
j_call: TRBJ2-1; v_call: TRBV29-1; cdr3_aa: CSVAGGSGGSYNEQFF
j_call: TRBJ1-1; v_call: TRBV19; cdr3_aa: CASSIMGTPEAFF
j_call: TRBJ1-2; v_call: TRBV24-1; cdr3_aa: CATSVRESGGSAGYTF
j_call: TRBJ2-5; v_call: TRBV15; cdr3_aa: CATSRVGSQETQYF
j_call: TRBJ2-4; v_call: TRBV18; cdr3_aa: CASSPVPGKPTKNIQYF
j_call: TRBJ1-2; v_call: TRBV5-6; cdr3_aa: CARSLDDRGGYTF
j_call: TRBJ1-5; v_call: TRBV6-5; cdr3_aa: CASSPGTGPNQPQHF
j_call: TRBJ2-3; v_call: TRBV20-1; cdr3_aa: CSASMISTDTQYF
j_call: TRBJ2-3; v_call: TRBV30; cdr3_aa: CAWSVPGGVNTQYF
j_call: TRBJ2-1; v_call: TRBV6-2/TRBV6-3; cdr3_aa: CASSYQTGGGRDEQFF
j_call: TRBJ1-2; v_call: TRBV12-3/TRBV12-4; cdr3_aa: CASSQGAANYGYTF
j_call: TRBJ2-7; v_call: TRBV6-6; cdr3_aa: CASSQTTKQGPLGLYEQYF
j_call: TRBJ2-1; v_call: TRBV6-1; cdr3_aa: CASSEAGLYEQFF
j_call: TRBJ1-2; v_call: TRBV5-4; cdr3_aa: CASSLDPGNYGYTF
j_call: TRBJ2-7; v_call: TRBV6-2/TRBV6-3; cdr3_aa: CASWQDYEQYF
j_call: TRBJ2-5; v_call: TRBV5-6; cdr3_aa: CASSRTSGGEETQYF
j_call: TRBJ2-7; v_call: TRBV12-3/TRBV12-4; cdr3_aa: CASSLSITYEQYF
j_call: TRBJ1-2; v_call: TRBV19; cdr3_aa: CASALGRVGYTF
j_call: TRBJ1-1; v_call: TRBV5-1; cdr3_aa: CASEDGTGGITEAFF
j_call: TRBJ2-3; v_call: TRBV6-1; cdr3_aa: CASSYGGQRTDTQYF
j_call: TRBJ1-2; v_call: TRBV29-1; cdr3_aa: CSARDPREGGYTF
j_call: TRBJ2-3; v_call: TRBV6-5; cdr3_aa: CASNIRGSSTDTQYF
j_call: TRBJ1-4; v_call: TRBV5-1; cdr3_aa: CASSTDYFNEKLFF
j_call: TRBJ1-5; v_call: TRBV18; cdr3_aa: CASSPGQGGIQPQHF
j_call: TRBJ1-5; v_call: TRBV5-6; cdr3_aa: CASPRDSNQPQHF
j_call: TRBJ2-1; v_call: TRBV7-9; cdr3_aa: CASSWGASYNEQFF
j_call: TRBJ1-2; v_call: TRBV12-3/TRBV12-4; cdr3_aa: CASSLAGRLGYTF
j_call: TRBJ2-5; v_call: TRBV6-1; cdr3_aa: CASSYSNAPYQETQYF
j_call: TRBJ2-7; v_call: TRBV12-3/TRBV12-4; cdr3_aa: CASSPGQYEQYF
j_call: TRBJ2-5; v_call: TRBV12-3/TRBV12-4; cdr3_aa: CASSLSPYQETQYF
j_call: TRBJ2-7; v_call: TRBV5-4; cdr3_aa: CASSLNRGVTYEQYF
j_call: TRBJ2-7; v_call: TRBV20-1; cdr3_aa: CSARFFGGDEQYF
j_call: TRBJ1-4; v_call: TRBV6-5; cdr3_aa: CASSAGTRGEKLFF
j_call: TRBJ2-1; v_call: TRBV20-1; cdr3_aa: CSASRGEGEQFF
j_call: TRBJ2-1; v_call: TRBV27; cdr3_aa: CASSPIDRLGEQFF
j_call: TRBJ2-3; v_call: TRBV10-3; cdr3_aa: CATLADTQYF
j_call: TRBJ2-1; v_call: TRBV7-2; cdr3_aa: CASSMRPSGGGINEQFF
j_call: TRBJ2-3; v_call: TRBV7-2; cdr3_aa: CASRQTGTGHTDTQYF
j_call: TRBJ2-3; v_call: TRBV18; cdr3_aa: CASSLDSPGTDTQYF
j_call: TRBJ1-4; v_call: TRBV19; cdr3_aa: CASSIAGGSGEKLFF
j_call: TRBJ1-5; v_call: TRBV19; cdr3_aa: CASSIGQHSNQPQHF
j_call: TRBJ1-2; v_call: TRBV18; cdr3_aa: CASSPPGRPDGYTF
j_call: TRBJ1-4; v_call: TRBV6-5; cdr3_aa: CASMGFTEKLFF
j_call: TRBJ2-1; v_call: TRBV6-5; cdr3_aa: CASSYSGSLNEQFF
j_call: TRBJ1-2; v_call: TRBV6-2/TRBV6-3; cdr3_aa: CASSQGTASLTGYTF
j_call: TRBJ2-3; v_call: TRBV6-4; cdr3_aa: CASSEGGVLQYF
j_call: TRBJ1-1; v_call: TRBV12-3/TRBV12-4; cdr3_aa: CASSNRQGGNTEAFF
j_call: TRBJ2-1; v_call: TRBV18; cdr3_aa: CASSPGLAGYEQFF
j_call: TRBJ2-7; v_call: TRBV6-1; cdr3_aa: CASSPNPGQDSYEQYF
j_call: TRBJ1-3; v_call: TRBV29-1; cdr3_aa: CSVALSSGNTIYF